This TCR beta chain stems from a study of shared clonotypes between healthy human individuals. Study in general: There were three CD4 naive, three CD4 memory, two CD8 naive and one CD8 memory plates per donor.

The repertoire was sequenced with immunoSEQ multiplex PCR; TCRdb's copy has only in-frame clones and lacks some. The sample has some 650,000 clones, about 96% seen once; the top ten hold less than 0.065%. This clone was seen more than once but under ten times. The antigen is unknown. CDR3 length: 14 amino acids. Germline CDR1 ENHRY, CDR2 SYGVKD. V lost 6 bases to trimming and J lost 6 bases, with 18 bases between them. Partitioning of CD4+ cells yielded a CD45RA+ naive subset and a CD45RA-negative memory subset. Study results and caveats: A reduction in generation probabilities was seen for non-shared clonotypes relative to those shared by all four donors.

The receptor was derived from a woman under 40 in good health. This chain joins TRBV10-3 and TRBJ2-7; D is unresolved. The source material was naive CD4+ T cells sorted from blood. Subset: CD45RA+ positively selected. The CDR3 nucleotides read TGTGCCATCAGCCCCCAAACAATCTCCGGCGAGCAGTACTTC. Its translation is CAISPQTISGEQYF.